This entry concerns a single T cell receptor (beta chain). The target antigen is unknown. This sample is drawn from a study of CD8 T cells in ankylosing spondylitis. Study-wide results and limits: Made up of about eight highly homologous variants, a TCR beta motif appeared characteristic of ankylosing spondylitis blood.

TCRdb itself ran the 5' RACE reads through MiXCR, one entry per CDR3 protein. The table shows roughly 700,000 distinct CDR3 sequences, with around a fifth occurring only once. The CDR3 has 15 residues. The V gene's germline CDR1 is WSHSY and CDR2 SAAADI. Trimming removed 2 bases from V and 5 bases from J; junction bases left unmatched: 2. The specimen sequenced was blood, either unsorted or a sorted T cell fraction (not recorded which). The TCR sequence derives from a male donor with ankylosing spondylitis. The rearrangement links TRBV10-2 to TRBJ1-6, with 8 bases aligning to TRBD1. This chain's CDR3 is CASSERTGNNSPLHF. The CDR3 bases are TGCGCCAGCAGTGAGCGGACAGGGAATAATTCACCCCTCCACTTT.